This T cell receptor beta chain was profiled in a study of T cell repertoires in aging, cancer and after chemotherapy. Across the whole study: Donor ages fell into six groups from 30 or younger up to 70 or older. The whole study produced a dataset of roughly 8.6 million TCR reads. Glioblastoma patients receiving temozolomide-based therapy gave paired samples before and after chemotherapy.

Amplification of TCR beta used genomic DNA extracted from peripheral blood. This clonotype is termed medium-sized (0.01 to 0.1%). Its antigen is not identified. TRB rearrangements spanning V, D and J were amplified using mixed TRB-A/B primers. TCRdb re-derived calls from the multiplex PCR reads in MiXCR, one entry per CDR3 protein. The profile shows 5,300 or so distinct CDR3 sequences, roughly 26% of them singletons. Germline V gene lookup returns CDR1 KGHSH and CDR2 LQKENI. This CDR3 is 17 amino acids long. V gave up 3 bases and J gave up 1 base; unmatched junction bases: 12. Findings of the study overall: In healthy donors, age-related TCR diversity loss mainly reflected lost richness.

Specimen: blood. The clonotype was recovered from a human donor with a solid tumor. This chain connects TRBV18 to TRBJ2-7; 7 bases are shared with TRBD2. This CDR3 is CASSPSTGGSRSYEQYF. The DNA of the CDR3 is TGTGCCAGCTCACCGTCGACCGGGGGGTCCCGTTCCTACGAGCAGTACTTC.